This TCR beta chain was sequenced during a study of blood T cell repertoires in COVID-19. The overall study: The United States, Italy and Spain supplied acute and convalescent COVID-19 samples. Sources were T cells, B-cell-depleted T cells, or PBMCs; the material itself was cDNA or gDNA.

Trimming removed 2 bases at V and 3 bases at J, with 11 bases between. The CDR3 consists of 15 residues. Germline CDR1 LNHDA, CDR2 SQIVND (reference sequence). Original processing notes: Amplification of reference gene primers provided the estimated nucleated cell counts. Using immunoSEQ multiplex PCR, the repertoire was profiled, and TCRdb retains in-frame clones only, with some absent. The DNA gave D and trimming, while V, J and clone size come from that table. The sample carries roughly 280,000 clones, roughly 89% recorded once. Participants were aged about 18 to 90 years from 20 to 30 US areas. The chain combines TRBV19 with TRBJ1-5; TRBD1 is a possible D gene (6 bases). This sequence originates from a woman in her fifties or sixties who had recovered from COVID-19. Source material: PBMCs or T cells enriched from blood (not recorded which). CDR3 in amino acids: CASSIIEGVNQPQHF. The CDR3 DNA is TGTGCCAGTAGTATAATAGAGGGGGTCAATCAGCCCCAGCATTTT.